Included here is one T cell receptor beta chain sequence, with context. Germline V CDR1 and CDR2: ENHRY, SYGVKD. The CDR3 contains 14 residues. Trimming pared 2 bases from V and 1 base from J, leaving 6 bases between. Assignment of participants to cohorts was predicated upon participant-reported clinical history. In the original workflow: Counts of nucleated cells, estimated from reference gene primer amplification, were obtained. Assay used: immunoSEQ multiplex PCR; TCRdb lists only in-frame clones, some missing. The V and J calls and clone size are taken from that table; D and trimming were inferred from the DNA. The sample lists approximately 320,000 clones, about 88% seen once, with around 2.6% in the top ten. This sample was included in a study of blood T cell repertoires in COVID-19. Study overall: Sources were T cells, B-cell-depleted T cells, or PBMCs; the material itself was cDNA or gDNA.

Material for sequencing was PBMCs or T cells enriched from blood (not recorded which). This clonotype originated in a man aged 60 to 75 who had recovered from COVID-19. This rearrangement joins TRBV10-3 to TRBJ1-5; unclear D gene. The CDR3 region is CAISESGSNQPQHF. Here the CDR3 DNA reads TGTGCCATCAGTGAGAGCGGGAGCAATCAGCCCCAGCATTTT.